The 8 T cell receptor beta chains reported below all come from one sample, sequenced in a study of T cell repertoires in cytomegalovirus infection (dated 2019 in TCRdb). Sample treatment or condition, as interpreted from the label and publication: in vitro stimulation with specific CMV peptide epitopes to enrich CMV-specific T cells. Sequencing took place on an Illumina HiSeq 1500. TCRdb reworked the public reads: Q25 trimming with fastp, MiXCR clone assembly, productive beta chains retained. Duplicate CDR3 protein sequences are folded into a single record with the most common DNA and genes. The sample contains about 830,000 distinct CDR3 sequences, 30% to 35% of them found a single time. Of the sample, 9.5% to 15% falls within the top ten clones. These receptors have no identified antigens. The material was cultured CD8+ T cells from PBMCs, obtained from culture after CMV antigen stimulation. All receptors come from a human donor in good health (CMV status not recorded). Some clones in this sample may be carry-over from other donors' samples.

This clonotype was seen at least ten times. This sequence joins TRBV27 and TRBJ1-6; 8 bases align to TRBD1. Germline-derived CDR1 and CDR2 are MNHEY and SMNVEV (reference sequence). After removal of 3 bases from V and 6 bases from J, the junction contained 10 bases not matched to a gene. The CDR3 extends over 17 amino acids. CDR3 in DNA: TGTGCCAGCAGTTTCTTACCCCCCCAGGGGGCTAATTCACCCCTCCACTTT. It yields the protein CASSFLPPQGANSPLHF.

This clonotype was recorded many times. The chain employs TRBV27 and TRBJ1-5; D uncertain. This CDR3 is built from 13 residues. Per the germline V gene, CDR1 is MNHEY and CDR2 is SMNVEV (reference sequence). V gave up 2 bases and J gave up 4 bases, with 6 bases separating them. The CDR3 region has the DNA TGTGCCAGCAGTTTAAAGGTTAATCAGCCCCAGCATTTT. Translating it yields CASSLKVNQPQHF.

Only a few counts were recorded for this clonotype. This may be a read error, as it is one base from a much larger clone. The V and J genes are TRBV7-6 and TRBJ2-2; D possibly corresponds to TRBD1 (6 bases). This CDR3 spans 14 amino acids. Germline V lookup: CDR1 SGHVS, CDR2 FNYEAQ. Trimming pared 2 bases from V and 4 bases from J, leaving 8 bases between. In DNA form, the CDR3 reads TGTGCCAGCAGCTTAACAGGGACCACCGGGGAGCTGTTTTTT. Encoded protein: CASSLTGTTGELFF.

This chain uses TRBV28 with TRBJ2-1, with unresolved D. CDR1 and CDR2 from the germline V gene are MDHEN and SYDVKM. With 2 bases removed from V and 9 bases from J, the gap between germline ends came to 8 bases. This CDR3 spans 12 amino acids. CDR3 sequence: CASSLRFREQFF. CDR3 DNA sequence: TGTGCCAGCAGTTTACGGTTCCGTGAGCAGTTCTTC.

The chain combines TRBV20-1 with TRBJ2-7, with D maybe TRBD2 (5 bases). Trimming stripped 6 bases from V and 3 bases from J, with 9 bases between. The CDR3 is made up of 11 amino acids. From germline, CDR1 is DFQATT and CDR2 SNEGSKA (reference sequence). CDR3 bases: TGCAGTGCCCCCCGGGGCTACGAGCAGTACTTC. It codes for CSAPRGYEQYF.

The chain recombines TRBV7-3 with TRBJ2-1; 9 bases map to TRBD1. The CDR3 is 15 amino acids. V lost 3 bases to trimming and J lost 8 bases; unmatched junction nucleotides: 8. Germline-derived CDR1 and CDR2 are SGHTA and FQGTGA. The chain's CDR3 is CASSFNRDRVHEQFF. The DNA for the CDR3 is TGTGCCAGCAGCTTCAACCGGGACAGGGTACATGAGCAGTTCTTC.

This clonotype was detected only a few times. The chain joins TRBV5-1 to TRBJ1-5, with 7 bases identical to TRBD1. CDR3 size: 15 residues. Germline V gene data show CDR1 as SGHRS and CDR2 as YFSETQ. Germline trimming cut 4 bases from V and 0 bases from J; bases unmatched to any gene: 4. The CDR3 sequence: CASSQTGASNQPQHF. CDR3 in DNA: TGCGCCAGCAGCCAAACAGGGGCTAGCAATCAGCCCCAGCATTTT.

The chain joins TRBV7-9 to TRBJ1-2; 7 bases agree with TRBD1. The V gene's germline CDR1 is SEHNR and CDR2 FQNEAQ (reference sequence). Trimming at V came to 10 bases and at J to 8 bases, leaving 13 bases not matched to a gene. The CDR3 is 13 amino acids. CDR3 sequence: CANTPGTEGGYTF. DNA of the CDR3: TGTGCCAACACACCCGGGACAGAAGGCGGCTACACCTTC.